These 18 T cell receptor beta chains were sequenced from one sample in a study of blood T cell repertoires in COVID-19. The method was immunoSEQ multiplex PCR; TCRdb's version includes in-frame clones alone and lacks a portion of them. The sample shows just over 350,000 clones, about 88% of them seen only once. Sequenced input: peripheral blood. Receptor source: a woman in her sixties with COVID-19, enrolled during active disease.

This rearrangement joins TRBV5-6 to TRBJ1-2; tentative D call: TRBD1 (6 bases). Trimming stripped 4 bases from V and 3 bases from J, with 19 bases between. Germline CDR1 is SGHDT and CDR2 is YYEEEE. CDR3 length equals 16 residues. CDR3 amino acids: CASSPGLQGRYYGYTF. The CDR3 nucleotides read TGTGCCAGCAGCCCTGGCCTCCAGGGGCGCTACTATGGCTACACCTTC.

The V gene is TRBV6-4, the J gene TRBJ2-7; no definite D call. The CDR3 is made up of 14 amino acids. The germline V and J ends were trimmed by 0 bases and 2 bases, with 8 bases remaining between them. Germline CDR1 is MRHNA and CDR2 is SNTAGT. CDR3 in DNA: TGTGCCAGCAGTGACTCGGCCCGTGCCTACGAGCAGTACTTC. Amino acids: CASSDSARAYEQYF.

This clone appeared a single time. J is TRBJ1-3 and V is TRBV5-4, with 7 bases fitting TRBD1. Germline-derived CDR1 and CDR2 are SGHNT and YYREEE (reference sequence). The CDR3 runs 16 residues. After removal of 2 bases from V and 0 bases from J, the junction contained 5 bases not matched to a gene. The chain's CDR3 is CASSFQGVFSGNTIYF. The CDR3 nucleotides are TGTGCCAGCAGCTTCCAGGGGGTATTCTCTGGAAACACCATATATTTT.

The chain combines TRBV5-6 with TRBJ1-6; D is uncertain. Trimming took off 0 bases at V and 9 bases at J, with 13 bases between the two ends. Germline values: CDR1 SGHDT, CDR2 YYEEEE. CDR3 length equals 15 residues. The CDR3, as DNA: TGTGCCAGCAGCTTGGGGGAGGTAGGGAGTTCACCCCTCCACTTT. Protein product: CASSLGEVGSSPLHF.

This rearrangement joins TRBV7-8 to TRBJ2-5, with 7 bases that match TRBD2. The junction had 3 bases not matched to a gene; V was cut back by 1 base and J by 7 bases. This CDR3 spans 13 amino acids. CDR1 is SGHVS, CDR2 FQNEAQ, per germline. This CDR3 reads CASSLGSGGTQYF. As DNA, the CDR3 is TGTGCCAGCAGCTTAGGATCGGGGGGGACCCAGTACTTC.

This chain connects TRBV10-3 to TRBJ2-7; 7 bases line up with TRBD1. CDR3 length equals 12 residues. V was clipped by 10 bases and J by 1 base; unmatched bases: 4. Germline-derived CDR1 and CDR2 are ENHRY and SYGVKD. The CDR3: CATGQDSYEQYF. CDR3 nucleotide sequence: TGTGCCACCGGACAGGATTCCTACGAGCAGTACTTC.

This clone was seen a handful of times. V and J are TRBV25-1 and TRBJ1-4; unclear D gene. The CDR3 covers 15 residues. Looked up from germline, CDR1 is MGHDK and CDR2 is SYGVNS. Trimming removed 3 bases at V and 6 bases at J, with 14 bases between. The CDR3 here is CASSDSSLGDEKLFF. CDR3 DNA sequence: TGTGCCAGCAGTGATTCGTCCTTGGGCGATGAAAAACTGTTTTTT.

The chain combines TRBV27 with TRBJ1-5, with a tentative D call TRBD1 (6 bases). This CDR3 region has 14 residues. The germline V gene encodes CDR1 MNHEY and CDR2 SMNVEV (reference sequence). Deletions cut 3 bases from V and 4 bases from J, with 10 bases between. This chain's CDR3 is CASSFYQGNQPQHF. Here the CDR3 DNA reads TGTGCCAGCAGTTTTTACCAGGGGAATCAGCCCCAGCATTTT.

The V and J genes are TRBV27 and TRBJ2-7, with 7 bases matching TRBD2. CDR1 is MNHEY, CDR2 SMNVEV, per germline (reference sequence). The CDR3 extends over 15 amino acids. The trim removed 0 bases at V and 6 bases at J, leaving 8 bases unmatched. The CDR3 reads CASSLSAGDWGEQYF. CDR3 DNA: TGTGCCAGCAGTTTATCGGCGGGGGACTGGGGCGAGCAGTACTTC.

The chain links TRBV9 to TRBJ1-1; 9 nucleotides align to TRBD1. Germline CDR1 reads SGDLS; CDR2 reads YYNGEE. The V and J ends lost 3 bases and 1 base, in that order; junction bases with no gene match: 7. The CDR3 extends over 16 amino acids. In DNA form, the CDR3 reads TGTGCCAGCAGCGCCTGGGGACAGGGCCCGAACACTGAAGCTTTCTTT. It encodes CASSAWGQGPNTEAFF.

The chain combines TRBV9 with TRBJ1-2, with D possibly TRBD1 on 6 matching bases. V lost 5 bases, J lost 6 bases, and 14 bases lay in between. Germline V CDR1 and CDR2: SGDLS, YYNGEE. The CDR3 is made up of 13 amino acids. CDR3 nucleotide sequence: TGTGCCAGCAGGGGAAATACAGGGAATGGCTACACCTTC. Protein: CASRGNTGNGYTF. Using reference TRBV9 and TRBJ1-2 for the parts outside the CDR3, the full variable domain is DSGVTQTPKHLITATGQRVTLRCSPRSGDLSVYWYQQSLDQGLQFLIQYYNGEERAKGNILERFSAQQFPDLHSELNLSSLELGDSALYFCASRGNTGNGYTFGSGTRLTVV.

The chain couples TRBV19 to TRBJ1-2; D gene ambiguous. This CDR3 is built from 13 residues. From germline, CDR1 is LNHDA and CDR2 SQIVND (reference sequence). V was pared by 7 bases and J by 5 bases, with 14 bases between. The DNA of the CDR3 is TGTGCCAGTAATAGAGAGGGAGCTTATGGCTACACCTTC. Its translation: CASNREGAYGYTF.

The gene calls are TRBV3-1 (or the pseudogene TRBV3-2) and TRBJ2-4; 13 nucleotides align to TRBD2. The CDR3 is 14 residues long. Germline V gene sequence: CDR1 LGHDT, CDR2 YNNKEL (reference sequence). Trimming took 0 bases from V and 15 from J; bases not matched to a gene: 5. CDR3 residues: CASSQETSGGAWYF. The CDR3 bases are TGTGCCAGCAGCCAAGAAACTAGCGGGGGGGCATGGTACTTC.

CDR3 region: CAWCRDSNSPLHF. The CDR3 DNA is TGTGCCTGGTGTCGGGACAGTAATTCACCCCTCCACTTT. The chain links TRBV30 to TRBJ1-6, with 7 bases lining up with TRBD1. This CDR3 contains 13 residues. Germline V gene data show CDR1 as GTSNPN and CDR2 as SVGIG (reference sequence). V trimming: 5 bases; J trimming: 6 bases; junction bases outside the gene matches: 4.

V is TRBV7-2 and J is TRBJ2-7; 11 nucleotides line up with TRBD1. Germline CDR1 is SGHTA and CDR2 is FQGNSA. V shed 3 bases, J shed 3 bases, and the junction held 4 bases outside the gene matches. The CDR3 sequence is 15 residues long. CDR3 DNA: TGTGCCAGCAGCTTCTTCGGGACAGGGGGCTACGAGCAGTACTTC. Its protein is CASSFFGTGGYEQYF.

The rearrangement uses TRBV5-6 and TRBJ2-3; 9 bases fit TRBD2. Germline V gene sequence: CDR1 SGHDT, CDR2 YYEEEE. With 0 bases clipped from V and 4 bases from J, the junction kept 3 bases outside the gene matches. The CDR3 length is 15 residues. CDR3 in amino acids: CASSLALAGADTQYF. DNA for the CDR3: TGTGCCAGCAGCTTGGCATTAGCGGGGGCAGATACGCAGTATTTT.

This rearrangement joins TRBV3-1 (or the pseudogene TRBV3-2) to TRBJ2-5, with 8 bases aligning to TRBD2. Germline-derived CDR1 and CDR2 are LGHDT and YNNKEL (reference sequence). The CDR3 consists of 13 residues. V shed 3 bases and J 5 bases; nucleotides not matched to a gene: 2. In DNA form, the CDR3 reads TGTGCCAGCAGCCAGGGGACTAGGGAGACCCAGTACTTC. Translating it yields CASSQGTRETQYF.

This clone was counted only a few times. The gene calls are TRBV5-1 and TRBJ1-1; possible D gene TRBD1, 5 bases. There are 15 residues in the CDR3. Trimming removed 0 bases from V and 1 base from J, with 10 bases in between. Germline CDR1 SGHRS, CDR2 YFSETQ. CDR3 sequence: CASSLGGARNTEAFF. The CDR3 nucleotides are TGCGCCAGCAGCTTGGGGGGCGCGCGGAACACTGAAGCTTTCTTT. Looking up the rest from reference TRBV5-1 and TRBJ1-1 gives the full variable domain: KAGVTQTPRYLIKTRGQQVTLSCSPISGHRSVSWYQQTPGQGLQFLFEYFSETQRNKGNFPGRFSGRQFSNSRSEMNVSTLELGDSALYLCASSLGGARNTEAFFGQGTRLTVV.